The 22 T cell receptor beta chains listed next were all sequenced from one sample in a study of TIL therapy for anti-PD-1-resistant metastatic lung cancer. The time point was: pre-treatment sample, taken before nivolumab and TIL therapy. Most excised metastases sampled were pleural nodules or supraclavicular lymph nodes. Sequencing used immunoSEQ v3. Profiling relied on immunoSEQ multiplex PCR, and the TCRdb table lists in-frame clones only, not all of them. The data hold some 90,000 clones, with around three fifths observed a single time. The sequencing used tumor tissue, collected at baseline. These receptors all stem from a person aged 25-79 years with non-small cell lung cancer.

V usage is TRBV28 and J usage is TRBJ2-2; the D is unclear. Germline V CDR1 and CDR2: MDHEN, SYDVKM. With 5 bases removed from V and 6 bases from J, the gap between germline ends came to 7 bases. This CDR3 spans 12 amino acids. The CDR3 loop reads CASSVGSGELFF. In DNA form, the CDR3 reads TGTGCCAGCAGTGTTGGGTCCGGGGAGCTGTTTTTT. The variable domain in full, completed from reference TRBV28 and TRBJ2-2, reads DVKVTQSSRYLVKRTGEKVFLECVQDMDHENMFWYRQDPGLGLRLIYFSYDVKMKEKGDIPEGYSVSREKKERFSLILESASTNQTSMYLCASSVGSGELFFGEGSRLTVL.

CDR3 protein: CASSLRVDTEAFF. CDR3 sequence (DNA): TGTGCCAGCAGTCTCAGGGTGGACACTGAAGCTTTCTTT. V usage is TRBV6-5 and J usage is TRBJ1-1; TRBD1 might be the D (5 bases). This CDR3 is 13 amino acids long. Germline lookup yields CDR1 MNHEY and CDR2 SVGAGI. The ends were cut back, 5 bases at V and 3 bases at J, with 10 bases in the middle.

The chain carries TRBV25-1 and TRBJ2-7, with 11 bases lining up with TRBD1. Germline V gives CDR1 MGHDK, CDR2 SYGVNS. The CDR3 runs to 17 residues. V was pared by 4 bases and J by 0 bases, with 8 bases of the junction left unmatched. Here the CDR3 DNA reads TGTGCCAGCAGTGGGGGGGGACAGGGGGTCTACTCCTACGAGCAGTACTTC. Its translation is CASSGGGQGVYSYEQYF.

V usage is TRBV28 and J usage is TRBJ2-6, with D maybe TRBD1 (6 bases). V was shortened by 6 bases and J by 0 bases, with 9 bases between the two germline ends. This CDR3 is built from 15 residues. CDR1 MDHEN and CDR2 SYDVKM come from the germline V gene. The CDR3, as DNA: TGTGCCAGCAGCGCGGACAGCTCTGGGGCCAACGTCCTGACTTTC. Translated: CASSADSSGANVLTF.

The V and J genes are TRBV4-1 and TRBJ1-1; 11 bases line up with TRBD1. CDR1 and CDR2 (germline): MGHRA, YSYEKL. This CDR3 contains 15 residues. Trimming removed 4 bases from V and 5 bases from J; junction bases left unmatched: 6. CDR3: CASSRRTGGRTEAFF. The CDR3 region has the DNA TGCGCCAGCAGCCGAAGGACAGGGGGCCGGACTGAAGCTTTCTTT.

V gene TRBV20-1 combines with J gene TRBJ2-1; D uncertain. V lost 5 bases, J lost 8 bases, and 10 bases lay in between. Germline CDR1 reads DFQATT; CDR2 reads SNEGSKA (reference sequence). CDR3 length equals 11 residues. The CDR3 region is CSAGPSYEQFF. The CDR3 region has the DNA TGCAGTGCTGGTCCGTCCTATGAGCAGTTCTTC.

This chain joins TRBV7-3 and TRBJ2-5; 8 bases agree with TRBD2. After removal of 5 bases from V and 3 bases from J, the junction contained 11 bases not matched to a gene. In germline, CDR1 is SGHTA, CDR2 FQGTGA. The CDR3 has 16 residues. In DNA, the CDR3 is TGTGCCAGCAGCCTTGGACTAGCCCCCCCAAAAGAGACCCAGTACTTC. Translated: CASSLGLAPPKETQYF.

V is TRBV12-3 or TRBV12-4 and J is TRBJ2-3, with D hard to call. V was trimmed by 3 bases and J by 6 bases, leaving 10 bases between them. The CDR3 extends over 13 amino acids. CDR3 sequence: CASSFLPLDTQYF. CDR3 coding DNA: TGTGCCAGCAGTTTTCTCCCTTTGGATACGCAGTATTTT.

The chain recombines TRBV30 with TRBJ2-7; D assignment may be TRBD1 or TRBD2 (5 bases each). Germline loops: CDR1 GTSNPN, CDR2 SVGIG (reference sequence). V shed 5 bases and J shed 0 bases, with 14 bases lying between them. The CDR3 consists of 14 residues. CDR3 in amino acids: CAWGGRISSYEQYF. The CDR3 DNA sequence: TGTGCCTGGGGGGGACGGATAAGCTCCTACGAGCAGTACTTC.

Points on this clone: Other DNA sequences within the sample encode an identical CDR3. CDR3 residues: CSATWNNEQFF. The DNA for the CDR3 is TGCAGTGCTACTTGGAACAATGAGCAGTTCTTC. The chain is built from TRBV20-1 and TRBJ2-1; the D is unclear. CDR1 DFQATT and CDR2 SNEGSKA come from the germline V gene (reference sequence). The CDR3 is 11 residues long. V lost 4 bases and J lost 5, with 6 bases in between.

The CDR3 DNA reads as TGTGCCAGCAGCCCTCCGGGACAGCCGAGCTCCTACGAGCAGTACTTC. It translates to CASSPPGQPSSYEQYF. The chain couples TRBV7-9 to TRBJ2-7; the match to TRBD1 covers 7 bases. The CDR3 is 16 amino acids. The trim removed 5 bases at V and 0 bases at J, leaving 10 bases unmatched. The germline V gene has CDR1 SEHNR and CDR2 FQNEAQ (reference sequence).

This chain's CDR3 is CASSPPATETQYF. The CDR3 bases are TGTGCCAGCTCACCACCGGCAACAGAGACCCAGTACTTC. The chain combines TRBV18 with TRBJ2-5, with unresolved D. Trimming removed 0 bases from V and 4 bases from J, with 6 bases in between. CDR3 length equals 13 residues. Germline CDR1 reads KGHSH; CDR2 reads LQKENI. The variable domain in full, completed from reference TRBV18 and TRBJ2-5, reads NAGVMQNPRHLVRRRGQEARLRCSPMKGHSHVYWYRQLPEEGLKFMVYLQKENIIDESGMPKERFSAEFPKEGPSILRIQQVVRGDSAAYFCASSPPATETQYFGPGTRLLVL.

The chain links TRBV9 to TRBJ2-3, with no clear D. V was trimmed by 1 base and J by 0 bases, leaving 9 bases between them. Looked up from germline, CDR1 is SGDLS and CDR2 is YYNGEE. The CDR3 sequence is 15 residues long. The CDR3 spells CASSVRPFSTDTQYF. In nucleotides, the CDR3 is TGTGCCAGCAGCGTACGCCCTTTCAGCACAGATACGCAGTATTTT.

Ten or more counts support this clone. This chain links TRBV7-9 with TRBJ2-1; 12 positions match TRBD2. Losses at the gene ends were 0 bases for V and 0 bases for J; bases not matched to a gene: 6. This CDR3 spans 19 amino acids. The germline V gene encodes CDR1 SEHNR and CDR2 FQNEAQ (reference sequence). As DNA, the CDR3 is TGTGCCAGCAGCTTAGCGGGGACTAGCGGGCTTAGCTCCTACAATGAGCAGTTCTTC. It translates to CASSLAGTSGLSSYNEQFF. Together with reference TRBV7-9 and TRBJ2-1, the CDR3 gives the full variable domain: DTGVSQNPRHKITKRGQNVTFRCDPISEHNRLYWYRQTLGQGPEFLTYFQNEAQLEKSRLLSDRFSAERPKGSFSTLEIQRTEQGDSAMYLCASSLAGTSGLSSYNEQFFGPGTRLTVL.

The rearrangement uses TRBV5-1 and TRBJ1-2; TRBD1 might be the D (6 bases). V was trimmed by 3 bases and J by 8 bases, leaving 17 bases between them. Germline-derived CDR1 and CDR2 are SGHRS and YFSETQ. The CDR3 runs 14 residues. The DNA for the CDR3 is TGCGCCAGCAGCTCAGAACATTACAGGGACGGCTACACCTTC. It encodes CASSSEHYRDGYTF.

V is TRBV7-2 and J is TRBJ1-2; a possible D gene is TRBD1 (5 bases). CDR3 length: 14 amino acids. From germline, CDR1 is SGHTA and CDR2 FQGNSA. V shed 6 bases and J shed 6 bases, with 17 bases lying between them. CDR3 protein: CASSRNRDLDGYTF. The CDR3 DNA follows: TGTGCCAGCAGTCGAAACCGGGACTTAGATGGCTACACCTTC. The entire variable domain, with the rest obtained from reference TRBV7-2 and TRBJ1-2, is as follows: GAGVSQSPSNKVTEKGKDVELRCDPISGHTALYWYRQSLGQGLEFLIYFQGNSAPDKSGLPSDRFSAERTGGSVSTLTIQRTQQEDSAVYLCASSRNRDLDGYTFGSGTRLTVV.

V usage is TRBV24-1 and J usage is TRBJ2-1; D not certain. This CDR3 is built from 15 residues. Per the germline V gene, CDR1 is KGHDR and CDR2 is SFDVKD. Trimming removed 3 bases from V and 3 bases from J, with 11 bases in between. CDR3 protein: CATSDPSSSYNEQFF. CDR3 nucleotides: TGTGCCACCAGTGATCCTTCTAGTAGCTACAATGAGCAGTTCTTC.

This chain uses TRBV6-5 with TRBJ2-7; 11 nucleotides line up with TRBD2. V shed 6 bases, J shed 2 bases, and the junction held 3 bases outside the gene matches. Germline V gene lookup returns CDR1 MNHEY and CDR2 SVGAGI. This CDR3 is built from 14 residues. The CDR3 sequence is CASRLLAGAYEQYF. In DNA form, the CDR3 reads TGTGCCAGCAGACTACTAGCGGGGGCCTACGAGCAGTACTTC.

V and J are TRBV7-2 and TRBJ2-7; D unresolved. CDR1 is SGHTA, CDR2 FQGNSA, per germline. This CDR3 is built from 12 residues. The V gene lost 1 base and the J gene lost 7 bases, with 8 bases spanning the gap. The DNA of the CDR3 is TGTGCCAGCAGCTTAGACTTGGGGGAGCAGTACTTC. This translates into CASSLDLGEQYF. Full variable domain (rest looked up from reference TRBV7-2 and TRBJ2-7): GAGVSQSPSNKVTEKGKDVELRCDPISGHTALYWYRQSLGQGLEFLIYFQGNSAPDKSGLPSDRFSAERTGGSVSTLTIQRTQQEDSAVYLCASSLDLGEQYFGPGTRLTVT.

V is TRBV5-1 and J is TRBJ1-1; no reliable D call. Germline CDR1 reads SGHRS; CDR2 reads YFSETQ. The CDR3 is 14 amino acids. V lost 0 bases and J 1 base, leaving 7 bases between the germline ends. CDR3 DNA sequence: TGCGCCAGCAGCTTGGTCAGCTCGAACACTGAAGCTTTCTTT. The encoded protein is CASSLVSSNTEAFF.

The genes are TRBV5-4 and TRBJ1-4; D uncertain. Germline-derived CDR1 and CDR2 are SGHNT and YYREEE (reference sequence). The CDR3 length is 15 residues. V was cut by 1 base and J by 10 bases, with 17 bases left in between. The CDR3 bases are TGTGCCAGCAGCTTGTCTGTGAACCTCGAGGGAAAACTGTTTTTT. It is translated as CASSLSVNLEGKLFF.

This clone was detected only a few times. V usage is TRBV30 and J usage is TRBJ1-2, with a tentative D call TRBD1 (6 bases). Looked up from germline, CDR1 is GTSNPN and CDR2 is SVGIG (reference sequence). V was clipped by 8 bases and J by 6 bases, with 25 bases between them. This CDR3 comprises 15 residues. CDR3 DNA sequence: TGTGCCCAAAACAGGGTAGTCTCAGGAAGCGATGGCTACACCTTC. This translates into CAQNRVVSGSDGYTF.